This T cell receptor beta chain was sequenced for a study of glioma-infiltrating T cells after dendritic cell vaccination. Germline loops: CDR1 LNHDA, CDR2 SQIVND (reference sequence). The CDR3 spans 16 residues. V was pared by 7 bases and J by 3 bases, with 8 bases of the junction left unmatched. Time point in this sample: after dendritic cell vaccination, including at tumor progression/relapse. TCRdb keeps only in-frame clones here, not all; method: immunoSEQ multiplex PCR. The sample has about 87,000 clones; roughly four fifths are singletons. Sequencing used blood, obtained after dendritic cell vaccination. The V gene is TRBV19, the J gene TRBJ1-5; 11 nucleotides line up with TRBD1. This sequence originates from a human donor with glioblastoma. The CDR3 protein is CASIGDRGSVNQPQHF. The CDR3 nucleotides are TGTGCCAGTATTGGGGACAGGGGGTCTGTCAATCAGCCCCAGCATTTT. Supplemented by reference TRBV19 and TRBJ1-5, the full variable domain reads DGGITQSPKYLFRKEGQNVTLSCEQNLNHDAMYWYRQDPGQGLRLIYYSQIVNDFQKGDIAEGYSVSREKKESFPLTVTSAQKNPTAFYLCASIGDRGSVNQPQHFGDGTRLSIL.